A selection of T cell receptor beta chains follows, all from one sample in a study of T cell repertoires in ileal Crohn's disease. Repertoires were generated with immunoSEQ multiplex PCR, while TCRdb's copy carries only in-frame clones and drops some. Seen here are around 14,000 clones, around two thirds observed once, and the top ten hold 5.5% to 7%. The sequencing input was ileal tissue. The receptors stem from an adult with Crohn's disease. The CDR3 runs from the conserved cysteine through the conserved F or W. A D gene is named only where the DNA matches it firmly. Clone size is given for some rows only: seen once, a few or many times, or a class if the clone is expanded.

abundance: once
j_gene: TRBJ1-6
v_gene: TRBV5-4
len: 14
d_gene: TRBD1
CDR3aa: CASSRDRRNSPLHF
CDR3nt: TGTGCCAGCAGCCGGGACAGGCGAAATTCACCCCTCCACTTT

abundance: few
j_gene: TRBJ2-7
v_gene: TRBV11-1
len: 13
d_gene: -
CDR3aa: CASSRTRGYEQYF
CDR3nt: TGTGCCAGCAGCCGTACCAGGGGTTACGAGCAGTACTTC

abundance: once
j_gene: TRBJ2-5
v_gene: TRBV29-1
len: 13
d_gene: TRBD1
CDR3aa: CSARQGAGETQYF
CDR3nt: TGCAGCGCGAGACAGGGGGCGGGGGAGACCCAGTACTTC

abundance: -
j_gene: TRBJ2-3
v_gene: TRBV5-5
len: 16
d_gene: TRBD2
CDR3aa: CASTNGGLAGTDTQYF
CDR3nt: TGTGCCAGCACAAACGGGGGACTAGCGGGCACAGATACGCAGTATTTT

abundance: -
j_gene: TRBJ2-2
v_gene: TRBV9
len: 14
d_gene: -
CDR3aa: CASSAGQSTGELFF
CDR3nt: TGTGCCAGCAGCGCTGGACAGAGCACCGGGGAGCTGTTTTTT

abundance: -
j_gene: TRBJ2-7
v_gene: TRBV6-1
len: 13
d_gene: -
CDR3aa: CASRRQQGYEQYF
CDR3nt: TGTGCCAGCAGGCGGCAACAGGGCTACGAGCAGTACTTC

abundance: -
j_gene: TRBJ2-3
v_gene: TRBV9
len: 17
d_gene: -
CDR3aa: CASSAPPVSLGADTQYF
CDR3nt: TGTGCCAGCAGCGCCCCTCCAGTTAGTCTGGGGGCAGATACGCAGTATTTT

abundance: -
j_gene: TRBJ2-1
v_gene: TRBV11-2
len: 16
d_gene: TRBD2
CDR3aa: CASSPNGRGGRNEQFF
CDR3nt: TGTGCCAGCAGCCCCAACGGGCGGGGGGGCCGTAATGAGCAGTTCTTC

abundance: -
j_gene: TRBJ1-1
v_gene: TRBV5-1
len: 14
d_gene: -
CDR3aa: CASSLTGMNTEAFF
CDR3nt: TGCGCCAGCAGCTTGACAGGCATGAACACTGAAGCTTTCTTT

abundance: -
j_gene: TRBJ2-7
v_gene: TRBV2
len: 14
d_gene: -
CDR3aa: CASSGGGNLREQYF
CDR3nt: TGTGCCAGCTCAGGGGGGGGTAATCTACGCGAGCAGTACTTC

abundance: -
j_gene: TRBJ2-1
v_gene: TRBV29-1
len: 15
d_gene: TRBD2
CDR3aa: CSVVHSGGAGYEQFF
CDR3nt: TGCAGCGTTGTCCATAGCGGGGGGGCCGGGTATGAGCAGTTCTTC

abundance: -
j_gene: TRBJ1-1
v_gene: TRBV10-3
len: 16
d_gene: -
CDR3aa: CAIRSSGGIWNTEAFF
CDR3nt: TGTGCCATCAGATCCTCGGGGGGGATCTGGAACACTGAAGCTTTCTTT

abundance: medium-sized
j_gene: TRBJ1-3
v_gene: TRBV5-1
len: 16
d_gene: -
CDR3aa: CASSYDLTSSGNTIYF
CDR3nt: TGCGCCAGCAGCTATGACCTAACCAGCTCTGGAAACACCATATATTTT

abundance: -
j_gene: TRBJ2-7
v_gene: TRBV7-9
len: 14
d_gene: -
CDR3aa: CASSFQGISSEQYF
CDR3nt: TGTGCCAGCAGCTTTCAGGGGATTAGCAGCGAGCAGTACTTC

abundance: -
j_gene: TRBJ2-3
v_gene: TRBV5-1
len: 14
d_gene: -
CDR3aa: CASSLGGPFDTQYF
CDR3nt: TGCGCCAGCAGCTTGGGGGGGCCTTTCGATACGCAGTATTTT

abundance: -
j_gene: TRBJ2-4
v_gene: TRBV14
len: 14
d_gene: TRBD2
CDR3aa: CASSPGLALNIQYF
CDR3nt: TGTGCCAGCAGCCCGGGACTAGCGCTAAACATTCAGTACTTC

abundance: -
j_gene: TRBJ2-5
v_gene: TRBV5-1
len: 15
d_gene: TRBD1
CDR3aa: CASSFDRVGGETQYF
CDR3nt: TGCGCCAGCAGCTTCGACAGGGTTGGTGGGGAGACCCAGTACTTC

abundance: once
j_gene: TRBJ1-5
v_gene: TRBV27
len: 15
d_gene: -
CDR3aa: CASSLRGGGNQSQHF
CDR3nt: TGTGCCAGCAGTTTAAGGGGGGGTGGCAATCAGTCCCAGCATTTT

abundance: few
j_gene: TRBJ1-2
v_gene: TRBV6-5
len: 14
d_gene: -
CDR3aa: CASSRDTTFYGYTF
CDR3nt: TGTGCCAGCAGTAGGGACACCACTTTCTATGGCTACACCTTC

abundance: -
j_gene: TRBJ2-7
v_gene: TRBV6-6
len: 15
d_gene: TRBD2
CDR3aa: CARNLPGTRPYEQYF
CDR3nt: TGTGCCAGAAACTTGCCAGGGACTAGGCCCTACGAGCAGTACTTC

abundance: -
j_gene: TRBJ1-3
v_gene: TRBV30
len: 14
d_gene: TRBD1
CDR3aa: CAWSPQGQQNTIYF
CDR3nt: TGTGCCTGGAGTCCCCAGGGACAGCAAAACACCATATATTTT

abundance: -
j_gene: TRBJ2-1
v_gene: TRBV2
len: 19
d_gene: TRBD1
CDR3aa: CASKPGQGAGGSSYNEQFF
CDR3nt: TGTGCCAGCAAGCCGGGACAGGGGGCCGGGGGGTCTTCCTACAATGAGCAGTTCTTC

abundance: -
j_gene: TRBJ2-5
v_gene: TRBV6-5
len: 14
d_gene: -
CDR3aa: CASSLAGGQETQYF
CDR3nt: TGTGCCAGCAGTCTCGCCGGGGGTCAGGAGACCCAGTACTTC

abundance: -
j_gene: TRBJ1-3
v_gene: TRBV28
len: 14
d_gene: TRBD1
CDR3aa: CASKPGQLANTIYF
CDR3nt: TGTGCCAGCAAACCGGGACAGCTCGCCAACACCATATATTTT

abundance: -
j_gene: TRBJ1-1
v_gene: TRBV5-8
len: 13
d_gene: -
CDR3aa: CASSLERNTEAFF
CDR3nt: TGTGCCAGCAGCTTGGAGAGGAACACTGAAGCTTTCTTT

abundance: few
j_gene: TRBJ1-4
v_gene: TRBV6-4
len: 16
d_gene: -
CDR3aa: CASKPNPGPTNEKLFF
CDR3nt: TGTGCCAGCAAACCCAACCCAGGGCCAACTAATGAAAAACTGTTTTTT

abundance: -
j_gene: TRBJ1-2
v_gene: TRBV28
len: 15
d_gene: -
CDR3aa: CASSLYPGPNYGYTF
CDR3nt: TGTGCCAGCAGTTTATACCCCGGCCCTAACTATGGCTACACCTTC

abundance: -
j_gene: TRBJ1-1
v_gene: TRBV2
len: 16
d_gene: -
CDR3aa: CASSKSPWGFNTEAFF
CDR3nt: TGTGCCAGCAGTAAGAGCCCCTGGGGGTTTAACACTGAAGCTTTCTTT

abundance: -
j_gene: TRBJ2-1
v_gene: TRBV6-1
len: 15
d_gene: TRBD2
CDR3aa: CASSEATSGGNEQFF
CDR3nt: TGTGCCAGCAGTGAAGCAACTAGCGGGGGGAATGAGCAGTTCTTC

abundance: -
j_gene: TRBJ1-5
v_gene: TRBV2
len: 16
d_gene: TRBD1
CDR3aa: CASIADRGRGNQPQHF
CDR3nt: TGTGCCAGCATCGCTGACAGGGGTAGAGGTAATCAGCCCCAGCATTTT

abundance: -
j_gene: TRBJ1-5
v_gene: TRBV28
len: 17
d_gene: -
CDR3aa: CASSWAGLAVVDQPQHF
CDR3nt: TGTGCCAGCAGTTGGGCAGGCTTGGCCGTAGTCGACCAGCCCCAGCATTTT